This TCR beta chain was documented in a study of blood T cell repertoires in COVID-19. About the study: Spain, Italy and the United States supplied samples that represented acute and convalescent COVID-19. PBMCs, B-cell-depleted T cells, or T cells provided the cDNA or gDNA that made up the material.

As originally analysed: The authors estimated nucleated cell counts from reference gene primer amplification. TCRdb's table, derived via immunoSEQ multiplex PCR, lists solely in-frame clones and lacks some. Clone size and the V and J calls come from that table; the DNA yielded D and trimming. The sample holds a few hundred thousand clones, 88% seen once. Trimming stripped 6 bases from V and 6 bases from J, with 13 bases between. This CDR3 comprises 13 residues. This clonotype was sampled from a woman in her thirties who had recovered from COVID-19. This chain links TRBV12-3 or TRBV12-4 with TRBJ2-3; D perhaps matches TRBD2 (5 bases). The sample consisted of peripheral blood. The DNA for the CDR3 is TGTGCCAGCAGCCCCTCCGGGATCGATACGCAGTATTTT. This encodes CASSPSGIDTQYF.